What follows are 3 T cell receptor beta chains derived from one specimen sequenced in a study of T cells in localized non-small cell lung cancer. Repertoires were generated with immunoSEQ multiplex PCR, while TCRdb's copy carries only in-frame clones and drops some. The sample consists of around 40,000 clones, 65% to 90% of them appearing once. The sequenced sample was PBMCs, obtained before any cancer treatment. These receptors were obtained from a man aged 35 to 70 with stage II lung adenocarcinoma.

J is TRBJ1-3 and V is TRBV19; D remains ambiguous. Germline assignment: CDR1 LNHDA and CDR2 SQIVND (reference sequence). Trimming took 5 bases from V and 0 from J, leaving 11 bases between them. There are 15 residues in the CDR3. The CDR3 spells CASSVTLNSGNTIYF. In DNA form, the CDR3 reads TGTGCCAGTAGTGTGACGCTAAACTCTGGAAACACCATATATTTT.

This sequence joins TRBV7-2 and TRBJ2-3; 10 bases line up with TRBD2. The CDR3 is made up of 17 amino acids. V lost 5 bases and J lost 2; bases outside the gene matches: 10. Germline V lookup: CDR1 SGHTA, CDR2 FQGNSA. The CDR3 loop reads CASSPRGSGGATDTQYF. The CDR3 DNA is TGTGCCAGCAGCCCCCGCGGGAGCGGGGGGGCCACAGATACGCAGTATTTT.

This chain connects TRBV2 to TRBJ1-3; D not certain. CDR3 length: 12 residues. The germline gives CDR1 SNHLY, CDR2 FYNNEI. Trimming shortened V by 3 bases and J by 2 bases, and 2 bases separated the two germline ends. This CDR3 is CASSDPGNTIYF. DNA of the CDR3: TGTGCCAGCAGTGACCCTGGAAACACCATATATTTT.